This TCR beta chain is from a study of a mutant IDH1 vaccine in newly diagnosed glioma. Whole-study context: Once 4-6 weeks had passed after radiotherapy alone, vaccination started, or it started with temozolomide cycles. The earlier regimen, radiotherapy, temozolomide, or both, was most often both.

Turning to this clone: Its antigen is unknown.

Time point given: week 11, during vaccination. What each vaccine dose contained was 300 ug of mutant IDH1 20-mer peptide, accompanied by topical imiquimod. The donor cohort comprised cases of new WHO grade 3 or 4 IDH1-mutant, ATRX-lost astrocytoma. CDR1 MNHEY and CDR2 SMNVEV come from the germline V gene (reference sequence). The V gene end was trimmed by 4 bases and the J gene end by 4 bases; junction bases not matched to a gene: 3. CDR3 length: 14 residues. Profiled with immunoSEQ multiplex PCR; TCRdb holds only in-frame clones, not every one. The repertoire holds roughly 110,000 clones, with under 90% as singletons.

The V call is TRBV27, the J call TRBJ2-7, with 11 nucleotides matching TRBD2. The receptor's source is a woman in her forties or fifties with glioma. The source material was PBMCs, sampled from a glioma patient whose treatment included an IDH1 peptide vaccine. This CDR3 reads CASSSGLAAYEQYF. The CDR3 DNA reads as TGTGCCAGCAGTTCGGGACTAGCGGCGTACGAGCAGTACTTC.